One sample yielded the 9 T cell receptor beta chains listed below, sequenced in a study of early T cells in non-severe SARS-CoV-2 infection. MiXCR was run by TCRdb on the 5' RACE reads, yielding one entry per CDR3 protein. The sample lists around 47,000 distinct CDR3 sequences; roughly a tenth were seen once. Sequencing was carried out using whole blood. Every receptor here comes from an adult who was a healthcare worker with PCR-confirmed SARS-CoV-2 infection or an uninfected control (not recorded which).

Here the CDR3 reads CSARDPFGTVNTEAFF. CDR3 nucleotides: TGCAGTGCTAGAGATCCCTTCGGGACGGTGAACACTGAAGCTTTCTTT. This chain links TRBV20-1 with TRBJ1-1; possibly TRBD1 for D (5 bases). CDR1 is DFQATT and CDR2 is SNEGSKA in the germline V gene (reference sequence). The CDR3 runs to 16 residues. V lost 0 bases and J 0 bases, leaving 14 bases between the germline ends.

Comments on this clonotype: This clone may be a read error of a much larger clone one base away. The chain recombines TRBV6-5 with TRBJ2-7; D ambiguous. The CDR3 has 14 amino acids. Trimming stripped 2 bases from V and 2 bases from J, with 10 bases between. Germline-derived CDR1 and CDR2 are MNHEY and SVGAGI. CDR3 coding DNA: TGTGCCAGCAGTTACAGGGCCACCACCTACGAGCAGTACTTC. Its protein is CASSYRATTYEQYF.

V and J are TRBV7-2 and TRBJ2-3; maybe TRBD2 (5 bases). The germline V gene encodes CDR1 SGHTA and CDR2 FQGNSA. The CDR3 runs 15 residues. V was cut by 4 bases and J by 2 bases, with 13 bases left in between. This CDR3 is CASSSKRKSTDTQYF. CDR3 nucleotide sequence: TGTGCCAGCAGCTCCAAGCGGAAATCCACAGATACGCAGTATTTT.

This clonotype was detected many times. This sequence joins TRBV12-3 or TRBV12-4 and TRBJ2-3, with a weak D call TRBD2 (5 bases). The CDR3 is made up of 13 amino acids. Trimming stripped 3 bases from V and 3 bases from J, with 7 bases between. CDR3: CASSFLATDTQYF. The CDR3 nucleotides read TGTGCCAGCAGTTTTCTAGCAACAGATACGCAGTATTTT.

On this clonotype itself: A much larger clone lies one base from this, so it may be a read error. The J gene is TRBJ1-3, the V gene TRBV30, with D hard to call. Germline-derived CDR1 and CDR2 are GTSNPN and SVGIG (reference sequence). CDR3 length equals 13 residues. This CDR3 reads CAWSVSRGDTIYF. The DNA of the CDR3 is TGTGCCTGGAGTGTGTCTCGTGGAGACACCATATATTTT. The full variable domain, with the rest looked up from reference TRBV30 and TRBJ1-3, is SQTIHQWPATLVQPVGSPLSLECTVEGTSNPNLYWYRQAAGRGLQLLFYSVGIGQISSEVPQNLSASRPQDRQFILSSKKLLLSDSGFYLCAWSVSRGDTIYFGEGSWLTVV.

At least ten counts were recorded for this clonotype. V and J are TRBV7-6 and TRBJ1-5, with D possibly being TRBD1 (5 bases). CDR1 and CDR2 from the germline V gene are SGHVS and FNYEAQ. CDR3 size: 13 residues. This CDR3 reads CAQAGGGNQPQHF. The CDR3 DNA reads TGTGCTCAAGCGGGGGGTGGGAATCAGCCCCAGCATTTT.

In DNA, the CDR3 is TGCAGTGCTAGGGGGGTGGCTGAAGCTTTCTTT. It translates to CSARGVAEAFF. This chain connects TRBV20-1 to TRBJ1-1; maybe TRBD1 (5 bases). CDR3 length equals 11 residues. Germline values: CDR1 DFQATT, CDR2 SNEGSKA (reference sequence). The V gene lost 3 bases and the J gene lost 6 bases, with 8 bases spanning the gap.

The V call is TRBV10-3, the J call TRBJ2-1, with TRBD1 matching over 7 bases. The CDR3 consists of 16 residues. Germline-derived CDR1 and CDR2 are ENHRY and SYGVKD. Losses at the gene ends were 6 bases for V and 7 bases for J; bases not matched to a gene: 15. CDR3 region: CAISAPSPRGPNEQFF. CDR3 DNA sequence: TGTGCCATCAGCGCCCCAAGCCCAAGGGGGCCGAATGAGCAGTTCTTC.

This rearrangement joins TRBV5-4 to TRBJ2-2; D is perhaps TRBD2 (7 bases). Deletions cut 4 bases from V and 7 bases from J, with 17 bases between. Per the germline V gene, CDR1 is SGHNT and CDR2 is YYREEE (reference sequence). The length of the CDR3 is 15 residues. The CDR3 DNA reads TGTGCCAGCAGCCCCTTGGGGGGGCGGAGCGGGGAGCTGTTTTTT. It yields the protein CASSPLGGRSGELFF. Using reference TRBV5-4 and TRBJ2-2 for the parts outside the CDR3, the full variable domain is ETGVTQSPTHLIKTRGQQVTLRCSSQSGHNTVSWYQQALGQGPQFIFQYYREEENGRGNFPPRFSGLQFPNYSSELNVNALELDDSALYLCASSPLGGRSGELFFGEGSRLTVL.